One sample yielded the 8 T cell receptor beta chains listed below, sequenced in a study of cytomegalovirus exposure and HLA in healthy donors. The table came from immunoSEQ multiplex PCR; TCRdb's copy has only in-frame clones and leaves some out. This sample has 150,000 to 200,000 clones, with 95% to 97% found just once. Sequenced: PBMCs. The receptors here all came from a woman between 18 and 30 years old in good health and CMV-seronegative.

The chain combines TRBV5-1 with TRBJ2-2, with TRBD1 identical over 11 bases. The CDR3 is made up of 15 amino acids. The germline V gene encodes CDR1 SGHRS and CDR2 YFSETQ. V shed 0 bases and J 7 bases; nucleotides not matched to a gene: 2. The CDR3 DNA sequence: TGCGCCAGCAGCTTGGGGACAGGGGGCATCGGGGAGCTGTTTTTT. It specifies CASSLGTGGIGELFF.

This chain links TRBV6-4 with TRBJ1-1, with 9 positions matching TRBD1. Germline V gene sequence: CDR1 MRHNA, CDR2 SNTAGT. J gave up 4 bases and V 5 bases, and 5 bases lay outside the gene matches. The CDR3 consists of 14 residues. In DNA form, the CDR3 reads TGTGCCAGCAGTCCAGACAGGGGGATCACTGAAGCTTTCTTT. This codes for CASSPDRGITEAFF.

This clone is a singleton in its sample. The DNA for the CDR3 is TGTGCCAGCAGCTCCTGGACTAGCGGGGGCTACAATGAGCAGTTCTTC. This gives the protein CASSSWTSGGYNEQFF. The chain carries TRBV5-4 and TRBJ2-1; 13 nucleotides match TRBD2. The V gene's germline CDR1 is SGHNT and CDR2 YYREEE (reference sequence). Trimming took 3 bases from V and 3 from J; bases not matched to a gene: 3. The CDR3 runs to 16 residues.

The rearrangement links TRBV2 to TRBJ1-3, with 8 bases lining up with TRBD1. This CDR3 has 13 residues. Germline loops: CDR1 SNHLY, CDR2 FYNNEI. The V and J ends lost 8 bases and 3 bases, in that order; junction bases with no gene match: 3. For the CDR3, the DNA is TGTGCCAGCCAAACAGGGGGTGGAAACACCATATATTTT. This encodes CASQTGGGNTIYF.

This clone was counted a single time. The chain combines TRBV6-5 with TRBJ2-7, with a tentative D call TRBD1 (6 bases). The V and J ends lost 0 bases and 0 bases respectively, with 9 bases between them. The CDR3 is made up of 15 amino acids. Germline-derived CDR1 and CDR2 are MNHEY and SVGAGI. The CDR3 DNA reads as TGTGCCAGCAGTTACTCGAGGGGGAACTCCTACGAGCAGTACTTC. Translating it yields CASSYSRGNSYEQYF.

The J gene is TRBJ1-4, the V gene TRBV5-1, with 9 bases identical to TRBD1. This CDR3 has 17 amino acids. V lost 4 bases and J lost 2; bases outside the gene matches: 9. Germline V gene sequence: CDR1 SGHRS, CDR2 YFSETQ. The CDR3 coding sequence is TGCGCCAGCAGCCGGGACAGGGAAGATTCGACTAATGAAAAACTGTTTTTT. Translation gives CASSRDREDSTNEKLFF. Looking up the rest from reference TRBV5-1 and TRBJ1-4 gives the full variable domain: KAGVTQTPRYLIKTRGQQVTLSCSPISGHRSVSWYQQTPGQGLQFLFEYFSETQRNKGNFPGRFSGRQFSNSRSEMNVSTLELGDSALYLCASSRDREDSTNEKLFFGSGTQLSVL.

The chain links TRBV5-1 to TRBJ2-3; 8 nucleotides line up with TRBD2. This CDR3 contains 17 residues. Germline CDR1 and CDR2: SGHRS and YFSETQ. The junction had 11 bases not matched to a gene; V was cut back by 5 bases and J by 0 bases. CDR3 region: CASRNGGGYTSTDTQYF. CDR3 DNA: TGCGCCAGCAGAAACGGGGGGGGGTATACTAGCACAGATACGCAGTATTTT.

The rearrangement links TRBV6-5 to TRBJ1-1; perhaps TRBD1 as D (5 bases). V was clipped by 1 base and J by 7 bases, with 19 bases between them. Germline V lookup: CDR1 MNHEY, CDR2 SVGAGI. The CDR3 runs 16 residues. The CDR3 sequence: CASSYLGGEEYGEAFF. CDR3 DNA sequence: TGTGCCAGCAGTTACTTGGGGGGGGAGGAATACGGTGAAGCTTTCTTT.